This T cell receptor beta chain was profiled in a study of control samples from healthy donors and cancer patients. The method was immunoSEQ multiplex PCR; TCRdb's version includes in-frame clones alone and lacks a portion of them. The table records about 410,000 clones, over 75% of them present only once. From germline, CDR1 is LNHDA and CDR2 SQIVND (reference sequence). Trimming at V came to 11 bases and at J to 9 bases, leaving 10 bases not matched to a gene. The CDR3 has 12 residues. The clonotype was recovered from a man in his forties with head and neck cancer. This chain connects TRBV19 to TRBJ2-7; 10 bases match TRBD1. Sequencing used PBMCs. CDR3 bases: TGTGCCTCCCGGGGACAGGGGCTTGTGCAGTACTTC. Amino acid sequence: CASRGQGLVQYF.